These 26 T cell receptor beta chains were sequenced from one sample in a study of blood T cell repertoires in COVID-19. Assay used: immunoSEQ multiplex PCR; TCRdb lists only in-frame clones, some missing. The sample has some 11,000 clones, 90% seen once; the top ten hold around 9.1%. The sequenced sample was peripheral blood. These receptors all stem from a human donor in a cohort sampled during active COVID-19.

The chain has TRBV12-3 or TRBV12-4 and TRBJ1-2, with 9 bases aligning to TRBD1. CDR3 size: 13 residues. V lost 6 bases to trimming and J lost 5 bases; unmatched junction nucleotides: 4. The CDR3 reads CASRGTGRYGYTF. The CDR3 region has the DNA TGTGCCAGCAGGGGGACAGGGCGGTATGGCTACACCTTC.

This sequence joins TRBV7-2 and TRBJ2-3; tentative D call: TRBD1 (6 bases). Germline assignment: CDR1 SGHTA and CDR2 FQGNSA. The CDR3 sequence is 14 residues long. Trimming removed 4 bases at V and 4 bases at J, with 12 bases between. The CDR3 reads CASSSGQSPDTQYF. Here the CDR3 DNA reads TGTGCCAGCAGCTCAGGACAGAGCCCAGATACGCAGTATTTT.

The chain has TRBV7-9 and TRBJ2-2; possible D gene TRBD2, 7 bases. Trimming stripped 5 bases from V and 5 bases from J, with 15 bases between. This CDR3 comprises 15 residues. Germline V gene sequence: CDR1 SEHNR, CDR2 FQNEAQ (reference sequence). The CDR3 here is CASSQSGGGTGELFF. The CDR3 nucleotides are TGTGCCAGCAGCCAGTCGGGGGGCGGAACCGGGGAGCTGTTTTTT.

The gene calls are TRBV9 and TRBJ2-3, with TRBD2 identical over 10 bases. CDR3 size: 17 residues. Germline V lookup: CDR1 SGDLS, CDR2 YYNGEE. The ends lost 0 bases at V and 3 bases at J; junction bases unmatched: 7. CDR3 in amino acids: CASSVGVAGGRTDTQYF. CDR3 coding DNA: TGTGCCAGCAGCGTAGGAGTAGCGGGGGGTCGTACAGATACGCAGTATTTT.

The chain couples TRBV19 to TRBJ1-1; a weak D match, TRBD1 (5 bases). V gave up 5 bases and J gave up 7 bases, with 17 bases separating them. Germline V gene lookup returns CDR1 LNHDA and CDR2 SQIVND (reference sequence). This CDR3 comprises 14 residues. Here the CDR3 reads CASSLSAVGVEAFF. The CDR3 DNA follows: TGTGCCAGTAGTCTCTCCGCCGTAGGGGTTGAAGCTTTCTTT.

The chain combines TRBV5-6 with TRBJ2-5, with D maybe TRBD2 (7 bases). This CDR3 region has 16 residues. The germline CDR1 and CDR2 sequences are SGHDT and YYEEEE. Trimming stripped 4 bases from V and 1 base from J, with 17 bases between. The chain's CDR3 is CASSPLRGASQETQYF. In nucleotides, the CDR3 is TGTGCCAGCAGCCCGTTACGGGGGGCCTCCCAAGAGACCCAGTACTTC.

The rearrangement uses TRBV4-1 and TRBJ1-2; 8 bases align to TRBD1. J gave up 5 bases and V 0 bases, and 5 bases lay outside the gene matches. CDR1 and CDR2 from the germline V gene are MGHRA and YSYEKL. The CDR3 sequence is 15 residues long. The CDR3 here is CASSQDRTGWYGYTF. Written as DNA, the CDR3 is TGCGCCAGCAGCCAAGATAGGACAGGGTGGTATGGCTACACCTTC.

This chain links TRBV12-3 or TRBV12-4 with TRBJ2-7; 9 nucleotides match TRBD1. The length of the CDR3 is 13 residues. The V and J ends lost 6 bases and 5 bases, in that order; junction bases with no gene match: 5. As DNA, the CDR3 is TGTGCCAGCAGCGCGGACAGGGGCCACGAGCAGTACTTC. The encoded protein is CASSADRGHEQYF.

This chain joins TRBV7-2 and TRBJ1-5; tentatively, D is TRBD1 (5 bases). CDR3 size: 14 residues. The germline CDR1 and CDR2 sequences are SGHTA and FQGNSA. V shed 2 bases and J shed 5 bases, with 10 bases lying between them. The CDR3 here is CASSLRQGDQPQHF. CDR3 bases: TGTGCCAGCAGCTTACGCCAGGGCGATCAGCCCCAGCATTTT.

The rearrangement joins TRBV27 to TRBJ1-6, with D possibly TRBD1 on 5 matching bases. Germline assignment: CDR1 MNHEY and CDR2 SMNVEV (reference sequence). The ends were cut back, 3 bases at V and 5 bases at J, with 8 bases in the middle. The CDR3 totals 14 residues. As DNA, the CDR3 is TGTGCCAGCAGTTTCGGAGGGGATAATTCACCCCTCCACTTT. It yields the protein CASSFGGDNSPLHF.

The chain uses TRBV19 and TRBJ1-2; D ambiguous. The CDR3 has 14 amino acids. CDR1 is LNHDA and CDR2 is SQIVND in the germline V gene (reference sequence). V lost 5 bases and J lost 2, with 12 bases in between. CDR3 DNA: TGTGCCAGTAGTCGGGAGGGTATCAACTATGGCTACACCTTC. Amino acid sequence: CASSREGINYGYTF.

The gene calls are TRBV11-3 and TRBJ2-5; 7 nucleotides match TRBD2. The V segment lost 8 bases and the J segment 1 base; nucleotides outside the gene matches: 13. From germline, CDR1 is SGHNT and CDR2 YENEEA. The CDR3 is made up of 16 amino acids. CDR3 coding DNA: TGTGCCAGCGTATTGGGGACTGCGGGGGTCCAAGAGACCCAGTACTTC. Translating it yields CASVLGTAGVQETQYF.

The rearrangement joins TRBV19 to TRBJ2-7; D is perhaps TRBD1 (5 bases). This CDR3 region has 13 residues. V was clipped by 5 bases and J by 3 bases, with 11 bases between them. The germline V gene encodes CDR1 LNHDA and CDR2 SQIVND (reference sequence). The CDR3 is CASSSTVIYEQYF. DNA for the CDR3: TGTGCCAGTAGTTCGACAGTAATCTACGAGCAGTACTTC.

CDR3 bases: TGTGCCATCAGTGGGAAGTACGGGGGGGCTGGGTATGAGCAGTTCTTC. It translates to CAISGKYGGAGYEQFF. The rearrangement joins TRBV10-3 to TRBJ2-1; TRBD2 matches 8 bases. Per the germline V gene, CDR1 is ENHRY and CDR2 is SYGVKD. Trimming took 4 bases from V and 8 from J; bases not matched to a gene: 13. This CDR3 contains 16 residues.

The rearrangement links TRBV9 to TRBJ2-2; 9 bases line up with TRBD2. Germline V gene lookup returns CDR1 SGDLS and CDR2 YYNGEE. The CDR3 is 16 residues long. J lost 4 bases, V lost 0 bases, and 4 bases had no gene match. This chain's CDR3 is CASSVGARGGTGELFF. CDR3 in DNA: TGTGCCAGCAGCGTAGGAGCGCGGGGGGGCACCGGGGAGCTGTTTTTT.

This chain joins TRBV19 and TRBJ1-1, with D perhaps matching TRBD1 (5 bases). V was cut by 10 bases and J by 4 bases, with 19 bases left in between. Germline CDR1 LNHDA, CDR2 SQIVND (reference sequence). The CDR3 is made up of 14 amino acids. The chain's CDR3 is CATVRPGRATEAFF. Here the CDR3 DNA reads TGTGCCACCGTTCGACCGGGCAGGGCCACTGAAGCTTTCTTT.

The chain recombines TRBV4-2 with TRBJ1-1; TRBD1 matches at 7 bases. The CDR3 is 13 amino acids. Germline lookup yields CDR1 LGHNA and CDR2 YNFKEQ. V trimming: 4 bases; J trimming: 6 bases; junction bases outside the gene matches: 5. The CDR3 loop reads CASSPTGAAEAFF. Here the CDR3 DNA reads TGTGCCAGCAGCCCCACAGGGGCCGCTGAAGCTTTCTTT.

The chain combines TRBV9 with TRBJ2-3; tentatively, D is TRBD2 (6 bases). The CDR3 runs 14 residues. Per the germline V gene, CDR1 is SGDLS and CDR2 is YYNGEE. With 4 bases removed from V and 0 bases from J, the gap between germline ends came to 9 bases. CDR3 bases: TGTGCCAGCAGCCGGGACTTAAGCACAGATACGCAGTATTTT. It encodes CASSRDLSTDTQYF.

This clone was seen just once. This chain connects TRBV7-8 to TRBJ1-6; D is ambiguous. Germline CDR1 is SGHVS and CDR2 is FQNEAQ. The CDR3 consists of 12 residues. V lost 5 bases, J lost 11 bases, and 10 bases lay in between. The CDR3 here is CASSPRAAPLHF. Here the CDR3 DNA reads TGTGCCAGCAGCCCTCGAGCGGCACCCCTCCACTTT.

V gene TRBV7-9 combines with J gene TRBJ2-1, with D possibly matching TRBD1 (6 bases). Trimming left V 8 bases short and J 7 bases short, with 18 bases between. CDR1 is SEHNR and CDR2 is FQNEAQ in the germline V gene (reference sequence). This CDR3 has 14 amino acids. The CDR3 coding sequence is TGTGCCAGCCCGCTTTACGGGCAGGGGAATGAGCAGTTCTTC. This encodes CASPLYGQGNEQFF.

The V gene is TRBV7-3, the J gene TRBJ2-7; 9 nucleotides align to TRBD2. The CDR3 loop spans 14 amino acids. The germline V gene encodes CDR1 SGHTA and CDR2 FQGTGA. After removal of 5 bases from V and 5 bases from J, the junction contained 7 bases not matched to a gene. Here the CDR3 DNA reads TGTGCCAGCAGCGCCTCCGGGACTAGCAACGAGCAGTACTTC. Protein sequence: CASSASGTSNEQYF. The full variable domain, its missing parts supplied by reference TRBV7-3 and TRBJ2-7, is GAGVSQTPSNKVTEKGKYVELRCDPISGHTALYWYRQSLGQGPEFLIYFQGTGAADDSGLPNDRFFAVRPEGSVSTLKIQRTERGDSAVYLCASSASGTSNEQYFGPGTRLTVT.

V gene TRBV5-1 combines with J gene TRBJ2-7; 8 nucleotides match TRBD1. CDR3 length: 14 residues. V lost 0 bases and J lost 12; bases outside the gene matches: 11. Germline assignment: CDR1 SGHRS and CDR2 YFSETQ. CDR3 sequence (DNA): TGCGCCAGCAGCTTGGCGGACAGGGCAGGACCCTGGTACTTC. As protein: CASSLADRAGPWYF.

CDR3 sequence (DNA): TGCGCCAGCAGCTCCGGGACAGGGGTGGTCAATGAGCAGTTCTTC. Residues: CASSSGTGVVNEQFF. The chain uses TRBV5-1 and TRBJ2-1; 10 bases are a match to TRBD1. This CDR3 has 15 residues. The V gene end was trimmed by 3 bases and the J gene end by 6 bases; junction bases not matched to a gene: 6. Per the germline V gene, CDR1 is SGHRS and CDR2 is YFSETQ.

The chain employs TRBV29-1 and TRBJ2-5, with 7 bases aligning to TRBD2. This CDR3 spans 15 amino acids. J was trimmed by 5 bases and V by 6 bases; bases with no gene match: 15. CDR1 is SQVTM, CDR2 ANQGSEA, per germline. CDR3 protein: CSVVPTWRGRETQYF. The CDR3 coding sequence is TGCAGCGTCGTCCCAACTTGGCGGGGGAGGGAGACCCAGTACTTC.

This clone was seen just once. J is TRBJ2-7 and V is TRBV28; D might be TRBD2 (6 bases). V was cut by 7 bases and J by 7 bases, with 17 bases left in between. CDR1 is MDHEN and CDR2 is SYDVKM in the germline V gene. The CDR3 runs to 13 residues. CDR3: CASTRRGHREQYF. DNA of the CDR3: TGTGCCAGCACGAGGCGGGGCCACAGGGAGCAGTACTTC.

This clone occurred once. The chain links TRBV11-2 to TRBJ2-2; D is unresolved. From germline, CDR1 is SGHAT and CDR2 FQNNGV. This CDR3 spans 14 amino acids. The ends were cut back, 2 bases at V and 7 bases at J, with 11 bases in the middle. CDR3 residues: CASSLNPDSGELFF. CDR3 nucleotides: TGTGCCAGCAGCTTAAACCCCGATAGCGGGGAGCTGTTTTTT.